This entry describes one T cell receptor (beta chain). This sample is part of a study of control samples from healthy donors and cancer patients. Trimming pared 5 bases from V and 9 bases from J, leaving 11 bases between. Germline lookup yields CDR1 MNHEY and CDR2 SVGAGI. This CDR3 has 12 residues. Libraries were prepared by immunoSEQ multiplex PCR; TCRdb keeps only in-frame clonotypes and omits some of them. The profile covers about 140,000 clones, with around 88% appearing a single time and approximately 1.8% taken by the ten largest. The sequence was collected from a man aged 18 to 30 in good health. The rearrangement links TRBV6-5 to TRBJ2-1; D is uncertain. Sequenced input: blood. CDR3 region: CASSTRSSEQFF. The CDR3 DNA is TGTGCCAGCAGTACCCGGTCGAGTGAGCAGTTCTTC.